Detailed here is one T cell receptor beta chain. Its antigen is unidentified. These data come from a study of T cell responses to AZD1222 COVID-19 vaccine. Profiled with immunoSEQ multiplex PCR; TCRdb holds only in-frame clones, not every one. The sample lists roughly 260,000 clones; approximately 93% were seen once. Study-wide findings and caveats: In a largely white British group with more females than males, clonal diversity was possibly underestimated. Receipt of two AZD1222 doses was followed by a rise in Spike-specific TCR breadth and depth. Repertoire collection took place solely once the T cell response had peaked. The study reported that nearly half of spike-specific TCRs target unmutated variant regions.

V lost 6 bases to trimming and J lost 0 bases; unmatched junction nucleotides: 9. The V gene's germline CDR1 is MNHEY and CDR2 SMNVEV (reference sequence). CDR3 length: 19 residues. This receptor was identified in an adult in good health. V and J are TRBV27 and TRBJ2-1; 15 nucleotides agree with TRBD2. This specimen consisted of peripheral blood, obtained on day 0 of AZD1222 vaccination. CDR3: CASRPRGLAGGFSYNEQFF. The CDR3 DNA reads TGTGCCAGCAGACCCCGGGGACTAGCGGGGGGATTCTCCTACAATGAGCAGTTCTTC.